One and the same sample provided the 22 T cell receptor beta chains below, sequenced in a study of tumor and adjacent non-tumor tissue in lung cancer listed by TCRdb under 2018. RNA was extracted from bulk unsorted tissue and checked for quality with a NanoDrop ND-1000 and an Agilent 2100. The library was built by means of multiplex PCR. Sequencing was carried out with an Illumina HiSeq 2500. TCRbeta libraries were built by three rounds of nested PCR using primers (Table S4), following protocols modified from ARM-PCR. TCRdb reanalyzed the raw reads on its own, using fastp at Q25 for trimming and MiXCR for clone calling, and kept in-frame beta chains. Rows are unified per CDR3 protein, each entry keeping the most common DNA and genes. For this sample the table gives 55,000 to 75,000 distinct CDR3 sequences, of which about three fifths were detected only once. Over 20% of the sample is held by the ten biggest clonotypes.

Specimen: lung tumor tissue. These receptors were taken from a man aged 45-65 years with non-small cell lung cancer.

In regard to this clonotype: Germline and junction disagree at one end, which may indicate a read error. This chain links TRBV11-2 with TRBJ2-3, with D possibly TRBD1 on 5 matching bases. The CDR3 covers 16 residues. Germline CDR1 SGHAT, CDR2 FQNNGV. CDR3 nucleotides: TGTGCCAGCAGTTTAGGGGCGTTATCCAGCACAGATACGCAGTATTTT. It yields the protein CASSLGALSSTDTQYF.

This clonotype turned up a few times. A much larger clone differs by one base, so this may be a read error. The rearrangement links TRBV6-1 to TRBJ1-3; perhaps TRBD1 as D (6 bases). CDR3 length: 13 residues. Per the germline V gene, CDR1 is MNHNS and CDR2 is SASEGT. V dropped 7 bases and J dropped 1 base, with 8 bases sitting between them. CDR3 DNA: TGTGCCAGCAATGGGACATCTGGAAACACCATATATTTT. Its translation is CASNGTSGNTIYF.

The rearrangement uses TRBV29-1 and TRBJ2-7; 10 bases line up with TRBD2. Unmatched junction bases numbered 8, after V lost 6 bases and J lost 9 bases. The CDR3 runs to 12 residues. Germline V gives CDR1 SQVTM, CDR2 ANQGSEA. The CDR3 region is CSVHGLADVQYF. CDR3 DNA: TGCAGCGTCCATGGACTAGCGGACGTGCAGTACTTC.

With regard to this clonotype: Since no conserved phenylalanine or tryptophan closes the CDR3, a read error is the likely cause. This chain links TRBV6-1 with TRBJ2-3; the D is unclear. Germline CDR1 reads MNHNS; CDR2 reads SASEGT. The CDR3 has 13 amino acids. CDR3 coding DNA: TGTGCCAGCAGTGAACGATTTGCAGATATGCAGTATTCT. This encodes CASSERFADMQYS.

With regard to this clonotype: This sequence may be a read error, since a much larger clone differs from it by one base. The chain employs TRBV12-5 and TRBJ2-6, with D perhaps TRBD1 (5 bases). The CDR3 spans 17 residues. Germline V CDR1 and CDR2: LGHNT, FRNRAP. CDR3 sequence reads: CASGLEPRHPGATVLTF. DNA of the CDR3: TGTGCTAGTGGTTTGGAACCCCGACACCCTGGGGCCACCGTCCTGACTTTC.

This clonotype was detected ten times or more. The chain recombines TRBV4-2 with TRBJ2-5; 10 nucleotides line up with TRBD1. Germline V CDR1 and CDR2: LGHNA, YNFKEQ. V was clipped by 2 bases and J by 1 base; unmatched bases: 7. The CDR3 has 17 residues. The CDR3, as DNA: TGTGCCAGCAGCCAATCCCGGGACAGGGGATTCCAAGAGACCCAGTACTTC. Translated, it gives CASSQSRDRGFQETQYF.

The J gene is TRBJ2-3, the V gene TRBV4-1; D tentatively fits TRBD1 or TRBD2 (5 bases each). This CDR3 is built from 12 residues. V gave up 3 bases and J gave up 8 bases, with 9 bases separating them. The germline gives CDR1 MGHRA, CDR2 YSYEKL. The CDR3 reads CASSQDGGTQYF. CDR3 coding DNA: TGCGCCAGCAGCCAGGATGGGGGTACGCAGTATTTT.

This clonotype has just one count. Relative to the germline gene, one junction end is altered; a read error may explain this. The rearrangement joins TRBV11-3 to TRBJ2-3, with 11 nucleotides matching TRBD2. Germline assignment: CDR1 SGHNT and CDR2 YENEEA. The CDR3 is 15 amino acids. CDR3: CASSTGTSGTDTHYF. The CDR3 nucleotides read TGTGCCAGCAGCACCGGGACTAGCGGTACAGATACGCATTATTTT. The full variable domain, with the rest looked up from reference TRBV11-3 and TRBJ2-3, is EAGVVQSPRYKIIEKKQPVAFWCNPISGHNTLYWYLQNLGQGPELLIRYENEEAVDDSQLPKDRFSAERLKGVDSTLKIQPAELGDSAVYLCASSTGTSGTDTHYFGPGTRLTVL.

For this clonotype: A single base separates this from a much larger clone, so it may be a read error. V usage is TRBV20-1 and J usage is TRBJ1-5; D gene unclear. Per germline, CDR1 DFQATT and CDR2 SNEGSKA (reference sequence). The CDR3 consists of 14 residues. V was shortened by 4 bases and J by 5 bases, with 15 bases between the two germline ends. The CDR3 sequence: CSANLLKIDQPQHF. DNA of the CDR3: TGCAGTGCTAATCTTCTAAAGATCGATCAGCCCCAGCATTTT.

The chain links TRBV6-1 to TRBJ2-7; D is ambiguous. The CDR3 is 12 residues long. Germline lookup yields CDR1 MNHNS and CDR2 SASEGT. CDR3 in DNA: TGTGTCAACAGTTCCCTTGCCTACGAGCAGTACTTC. Translated, it gives CVNSSLAYEQYF.

Worth noting for this clonotype: Germline is not matched at one junction end, which may reflect a read error. V usage is TRBV28 and J usage is TRBJ1-5; no clear D gene. This CDR3 comprises 15 residues. CDR1 and CDR2 from the germline V gene are MDHEN and SYDVKM. This CDR3 is CTSSSPGGSYQPQHF. The CDR3 DNA reads as TGTACCAGCAGTTCGCCGGGTGGTAGTTATCAGCCCCAGCATTTT.

Concerning this clonotype: This may be a read error: a much more frequent sequence differs by one nucleotide. This chain links TRBV6-6 with TRBJ2-7; D may be TRBD1 or TRBD2 (5 bases each). From germline, CDR1 is MNHNY and CDR2 SVGAGI (reference sequence). CDR3 size: 12 residues. CDR3 protein: CVSSYQRDQQYF. CDR3 DNA sequence: TGTGTCAGCAGTTACCAGAGGGACCAGCAGTACTTC.

Turning to this clonotype: Since a much larger clone is just one base distant, this may be a read error. The gene calls are TRBV5-6 and TRBJ2-7, with D hard to call. In germline, CDR1 is SGHDT, CDR2 YYEEEE. The CDR3 covers 11 residues. CDR3 nucleotides: TGTGCCAGCGGCTTGTCTTACGAGCAGTACTTC. This sequence encodes CASGLSYEQYF. Using reference TRBV5-6 and TRBJ2-7 for the parts outside the CDR3, the full variable domain is DAGVTQSPTHLIKTRGQQVTLRCSPKSGHDTVSWYQQALGQGPQFIFQYYEEEERQRGNFPDRFSGHQFPNYSSELNVNALLLGDSALYLCASGLSYEQYFGPGTRLTVT.

The V call is TRBV29-1, the J call TRBJ2-1; D is perhaps TRBD1 or TRBD2 (5 bases each). The V gene's germline CDR1 is SQVTM and CDR2 ANQGSEA. The CDR3 has 14 residues. The germline V and J ends were trimmed by 4 bases and 13 bases, with 23 bases remaining between them. The CDR3 nucleotides read TGCAGCGTTGTCACCAGGGAGTCCTACAATGGACAGTTCTTC. It yields the protein CSVVTRESYNGQFF.

Comments on this clonotype: At one end, the junction sequence differs from germline, possibly due to a read error. The chain carries TRBV6-1 and TRBJ1-6, with D unresolved. Germline assignment: CDR1 MNHNS and CDR2 SASEGT. The CDR3 contains 13 residues. In nucleotides, the CDR3 is TGTGCCAACTTTTCACGGGGTAATTCAGCCCTCCACTTT. It yields the protein CANFSRGNSALHF.

A note on this clonotype: A read error is possible here, since a much larger clone lies one base away. The chain employs TRBV12-3 or TRBV12-4 and TRBJ2-2; D gene unclear. V lost 4 bases and J 7 bases, leaving 4 bases between the germline ends. The CDR3 is 11 amino acids. CDR3 loop: CASSCFGELFF. CDR3 sequence (DNA): TGTGCCAGCAGTTGTTTCGGGGAGCTGTTTTTT.

This rearrangement joins TRBV29-1 to TRBJ2-6; 8 bases are a match to TRBD2. V dropped 7 bases and J dropped 17; count of bases not matched to a gene: 19. This CDR3 contains 14 residues. CDR1 SQVTM and CDR2 ANQGSEA come from the germline V gene. The CDR3 DNA is TGCAGCGCTGGAGAGCTCGGGGGGGCCAATGTCATGACTTTC. This codes for CSAGELGGANVMTF.

This clonotype was detected ten times or more. The rearrangement joins TRBV29-1 to TRBJ2-7, with 13 bases that match TRBD2. Trimming cost V 6 bases and J 0 bases; bases outside gene matches: 5. CDR3 length: 15 amino acids. In germline, CDR1 is SQVTM, CDR2 ANQGSEA. The DNA of the CDR3 is TGCAGCGTCGAGGGACTAGCGGGGCCCTCCTACGAGCAGTACTTC. This gives the protein CSVEGLAGPSYEQYF.

Ten or more counts support this clonotype. The J gene is TRBJ2-1, the V gene TRBV6-6, with TRBD1 identical over 9 bases. The length of the CDR3 is 14 residues. Germline CDR1 and CDR2: MNHNY and SVGAGI (reference sequence). The ends lost 2 bases at V and 5 bases at J; junction bases unmatched: 1. The CDR3 bases are TGTGCCAGCAGTTACGGGACAGGGAACAATGAGCAGTTCTTC. Residues: CASSYGTGNNEQFF.

The CDR3 DNA reads TGTGCCAGCAGTTCCCTAACCATGGGGGCAAATCAGCCCCAGCATTTT. It translates to CASSSLTMGANQPQHF. The chain combines TRBV28 with TRBJ1-5; weak D call: TRBD1 (6 bases). Trimming took off 4 bases at V and 4 bases at J, with 17 bases between the two ends. Germline CDR1 MDHEN, CDR2 SYDVKM. The CDR3 spans 16 residues. Supplemented by reference TRBV28 and TRBJ1-5, the full variable domain reads DVKVTQSSRYLVKRTGEKVFLECVQDMDHENMFWYRQDPGLGLRLIYFSYDVKMKEKGDIPEGYSVSREKKERFSLILESASTNQTSMYLCASSSLTMGANQPQHFGDGTRLSIL.

This clonotype was recorded a few times. At one end the junction does not follow the germline gene, possibly because of a read error. The chain combines TRBV30 with TRBJ2-7; D possibly corresponds to TRBD1 (6 bases). Germline V CDR1 and CDR2: GTSNPN, SVGIG (reference sequence). This CDR3 comprises 14 residues. The CDR3 protein is CAWPTKGETYEQYF. CDR3 bases: TGTGCCTGGCCAACCAAGGGGGAGACCTACGAGCAGTACTTT.

Regarding this clonotype: This is likely a read error, given that the CDR3 carries no conserved phenylalanine or tryptophan at its end. V gene TRBV11-3 combines with J gene TRBJ1-2; TRBD1 matches 10 bases. CDR1 and CDR2 (germline): SGHNT, YENEEA. The CDR3 covers 11 residues. V trimming: 11 bases; J trimming: 11 bases; junction bases outside the gene matches: 8. As DNA, the CDR3 is TGTGCCCGACAGGGGGCGCGTGTGTACACCGTC. Its protein is CARQGARVYTV.